The 2 T cell receptor beta chains below all came from one sample that was sequenced in a study of cytomegalovirus exposure and HLA in healthy donors. The assay was immunoSEQ multiplex PCR, and TCRdb's table has in-frame clones only and misses some. The table includes just over 80,000 clones, about 95% detected once. Sequencing used PBMCs. Source of these receptors: a woman aged 18-35 years in good health and CMV-seronegative.

Of note for this clone: At one end, the junction sequence differs from germline, possibly due to a read error. The genes are TRBV7-2 and TRBJ1-4; 9 bases line up with TRBD1. Germline loops: CDR1 SGHTA, CDR2 FQGNSA. CDR3 length: 16 residues. CDR3 nucleotides: TGTGTCAGCAGCTTAGTGGGGGACAGGGTGGGCGAAAAACTGTTTTTT. Translation: CVSSLVGDRVGEKLFF. Complete variable domain (other parts from reference TRBV7-2 and TRBJ1-4): GAGVSQSPSNKVTEKGKDVELRCDPISGHTALYWYRQSLGQGLEFLIYFQGNSAPDKSGLPSDRFSAERTGGSVSTLTIQRTQQEDSAVYLCVSSLVGDRVGEKLFFGSGTQLSVL.

The CDR3 nucleotides are TGTGCCAGCAGTTACTCGGCAGGATCACTCGGGGAGCTGTTTTTT. It translates to CASSYSAGSLGELFF. The V call is TRBV6-5, the J call TRBJ2-2; no reliable D call. The V gene's germline CDR1 is MNHEY and CDR2 SVGAGI. The V end lost 0 bases, the J end lost 7 bases, and 12 bases lay between the germline ends. This CDR3 spans 15 amino acids.